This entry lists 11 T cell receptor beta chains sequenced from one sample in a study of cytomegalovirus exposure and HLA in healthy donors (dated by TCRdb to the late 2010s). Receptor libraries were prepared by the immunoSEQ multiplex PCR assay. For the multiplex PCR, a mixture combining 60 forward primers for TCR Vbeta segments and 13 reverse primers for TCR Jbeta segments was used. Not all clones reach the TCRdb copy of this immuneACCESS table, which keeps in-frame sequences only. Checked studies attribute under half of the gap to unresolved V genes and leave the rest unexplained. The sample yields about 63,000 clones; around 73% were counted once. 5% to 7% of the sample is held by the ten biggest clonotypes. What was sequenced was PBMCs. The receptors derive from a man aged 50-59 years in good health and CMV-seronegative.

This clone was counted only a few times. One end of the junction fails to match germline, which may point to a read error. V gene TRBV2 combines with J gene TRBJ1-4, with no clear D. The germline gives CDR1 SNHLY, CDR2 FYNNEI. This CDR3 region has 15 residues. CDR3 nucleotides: TGTGCCAGCCGTGACGGGAGCTCAACTAATGAAAAACTGTTTTTT. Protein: CASRDGSSTNEKLFF. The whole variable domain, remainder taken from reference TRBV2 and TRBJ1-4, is EPEVTQTPSHQVTQMGQEVILRCVPISNHLYFYWYRQILGQKVEFLVSFYNNEISEKSEIFDDQFSVERPDGSNFTLKIRSTKLEDSAMYFCASRDGSSTNEKLFFGSGTQLSVL.

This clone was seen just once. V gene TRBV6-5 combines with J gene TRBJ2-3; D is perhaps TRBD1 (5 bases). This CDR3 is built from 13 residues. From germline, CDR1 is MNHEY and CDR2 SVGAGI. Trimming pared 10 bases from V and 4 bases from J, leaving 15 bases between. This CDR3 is CAIRQPNSDTQYF. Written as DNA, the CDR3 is TGTGCCATCAGACAGCCGAATTCAGATACGCAGTATTTT.

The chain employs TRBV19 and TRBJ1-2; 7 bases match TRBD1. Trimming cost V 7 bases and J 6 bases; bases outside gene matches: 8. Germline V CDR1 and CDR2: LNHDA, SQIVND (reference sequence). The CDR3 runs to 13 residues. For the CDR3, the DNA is TGTGCCAGTAAAGTGTCAGGGGGTCATGGCTACACCTTC. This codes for CASKVSGGHGYTF.

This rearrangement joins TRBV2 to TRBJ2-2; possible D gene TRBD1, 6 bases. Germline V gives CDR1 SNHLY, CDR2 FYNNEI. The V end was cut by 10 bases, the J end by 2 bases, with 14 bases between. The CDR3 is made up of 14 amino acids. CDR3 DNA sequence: TGTGCCACTAAAGGACAGATCAACACCGGGGAGCTGTTTTTT. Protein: CATKGQINTGELFF.

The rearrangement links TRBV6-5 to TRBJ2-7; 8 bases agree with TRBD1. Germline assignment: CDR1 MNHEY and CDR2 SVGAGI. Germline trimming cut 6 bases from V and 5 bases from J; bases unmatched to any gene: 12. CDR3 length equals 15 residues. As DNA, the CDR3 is TGTGCCAGCAGCTCCCACAGGGGGGCGAAGAACGAGCAGTACTTC. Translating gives CASSSHRGAKNEQYF.

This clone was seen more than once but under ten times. As DNA, the CDR3 is TGTGCCAGCAGCTTTATCAGATGTAATTCACCCCTCCACTTT. Translation: CASSFIRCNSPLHF. J is TRBJ1-6 and V is TRBV7-3, with unresolved D. The CDR3 totals 14 residues. Trimming removed 3 bases from V and 6 bases from J, with 9 bases in between. Germline V gene lookup returns CDR1 SGHTA and CDR2 FQGTGA.

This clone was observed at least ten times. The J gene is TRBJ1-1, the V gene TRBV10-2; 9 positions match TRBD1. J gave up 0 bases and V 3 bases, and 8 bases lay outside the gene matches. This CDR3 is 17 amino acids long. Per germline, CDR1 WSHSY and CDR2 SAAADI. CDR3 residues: CASSERGGTGMNTEAFF. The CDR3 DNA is TGCGCCAGCAGTGAACGTGGGGGGACAGGGATGAACACTGAAGCTTTCTTT.

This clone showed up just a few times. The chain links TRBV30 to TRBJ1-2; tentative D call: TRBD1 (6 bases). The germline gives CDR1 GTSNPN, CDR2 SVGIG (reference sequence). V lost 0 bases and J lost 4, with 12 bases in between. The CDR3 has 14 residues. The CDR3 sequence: CAWSVPGAGYGYTF. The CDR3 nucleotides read TGTGCCTGGAGTGTACCAGGGGCAGGCTATGGCTACACCTTC.

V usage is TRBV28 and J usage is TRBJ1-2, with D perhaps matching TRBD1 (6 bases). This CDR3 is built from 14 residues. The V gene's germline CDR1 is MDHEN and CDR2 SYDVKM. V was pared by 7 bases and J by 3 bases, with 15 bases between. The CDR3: CASTPGGFDYGYTF. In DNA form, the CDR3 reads TGTGCCAGCACCCCGGGGGGCTTTGACTATGGCTACACCTTC.

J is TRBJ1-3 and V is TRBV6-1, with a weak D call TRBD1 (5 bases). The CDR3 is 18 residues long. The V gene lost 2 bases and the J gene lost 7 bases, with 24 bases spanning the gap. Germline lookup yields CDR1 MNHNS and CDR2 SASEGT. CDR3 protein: CASSENIDLLGLGNTIYF. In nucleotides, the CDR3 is TGTGCCAGCAGTGAAAACATTGATCTTCTGGGGCTGGGGAACACCATATATTTT.

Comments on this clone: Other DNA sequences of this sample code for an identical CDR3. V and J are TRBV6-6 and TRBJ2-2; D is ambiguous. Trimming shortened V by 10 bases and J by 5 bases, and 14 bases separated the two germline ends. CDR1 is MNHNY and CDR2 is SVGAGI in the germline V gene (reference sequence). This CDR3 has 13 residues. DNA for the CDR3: TGTGCCACACCGCGGCTCTTGACCGGGGAGCTGTTTTTT. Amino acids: CATPRLLTGELFF.